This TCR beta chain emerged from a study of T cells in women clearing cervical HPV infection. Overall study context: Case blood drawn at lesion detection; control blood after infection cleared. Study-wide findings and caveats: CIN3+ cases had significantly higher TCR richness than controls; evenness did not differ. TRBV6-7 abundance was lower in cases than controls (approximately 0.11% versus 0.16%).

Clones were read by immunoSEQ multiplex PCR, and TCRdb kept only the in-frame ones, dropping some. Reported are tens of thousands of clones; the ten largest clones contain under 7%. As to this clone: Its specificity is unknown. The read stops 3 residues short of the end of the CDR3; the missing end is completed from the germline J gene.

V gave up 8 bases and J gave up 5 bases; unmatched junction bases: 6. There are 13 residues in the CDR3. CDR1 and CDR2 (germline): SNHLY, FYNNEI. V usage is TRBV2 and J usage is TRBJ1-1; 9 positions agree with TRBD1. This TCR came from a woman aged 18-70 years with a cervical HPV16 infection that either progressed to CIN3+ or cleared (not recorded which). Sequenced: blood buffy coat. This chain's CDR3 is CASDRGEDTEAFF. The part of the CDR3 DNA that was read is TGTGCCAGCGACAGGGGGGAAGATACTGAA.